The subject of this entry is one TCR beta chain. The data were taken from a study of blood T cell repertoires in COVID-19. Only in-frame clones appear in the TCRdb table, and some are missing; sequencing was by immunoSEQ multiplex PCR. The data show 250,000 to 300,000 clones, 70% to 90% seen once. Trimming stripped 5 bases from V and 3 bases from J, with 10 bases between. The CDR3 has 12 residues. Germline V gives CDR1 SQVTM, CDR2 ANQGSEA. This chain links TRBV29-1 with TRBJ1-1; the D gene is possibly TRBD1 (5 bases). The source of this sequence is a man between 60 and 70 years old who had recovered from COVID-19. The sequencing sample was made of peripheral blood. CDR3 bases: TGCAGCGTTCCAGGGTGGGACACTGAAGCTTTCTTT. Translation: CSVPGWDTEAFF.